This T cell receptor (beta chain) appears in the sequencing data of a study of T cell responses to AZD1222 COVID-19 vaccine. Germline assignment: CDR1 MDHEN and CDR2 SYDVKM. The V and J ends lost 5 bases and 10 bases respectively, with 14 bases between them. The length of the CDR3 is 12 residues. Produced via immunoSEQ multiplex PCR; TCRdb's table is partial and in-frame only. This sample carries 100,000 or so clones, approximately 90% of them seen once, and the ten largest clones take less than 3%. This clone was observed a handful of times. The rearrangement uses TRBV28 and TRBJ1-1; D is unclear. The TCR sequence derives from an adult in good health. Sequences were derived from peripheral blood, sampled on day 0 of AZD1222 vaccination. The CDR3 DNA follows: TGTGCCAGCAGTCAATGGGAAGGGTTAGCTTTCTTT. This gives the protein CASSQWEGLAFF.